This T cell receptor beta chain was sequenced during a study of T-cell reconstitution after alpha-beta-depleted transplantation in children (dated by TCRdb to 2015 to 2016). Some background on the complete study: The study quantitatively tracked T-cell immune reconstitution after TCRalphabeta/CD19-depleted allogeneic hematopoietic cell transplantation in children using TCR repertoire profiling.

Library preparation used PCR. The reads were generated on an Illumina HiSeq 2500. TCR libraries were prepared with molecular barcoding, using unique molecular identifiers to normalize TCRbeta repertoire quantification. TCRdb itself trimmed the public reads at Q25 with fastp, ran MiXCR and retained productive beta chains. A single entry per CDR3 protein holds the most common genes and DNA from its merged rows. The sample table records approximately 350,000 distinct CDR3 sequences; 9% to 12% of these occur just once. Approximately 2.3% of the sample is held by the ten biggest clonotypes. Including the terminal cysteine and phenylalanine, the CDR3 comprises 12 residues. The sequence is cut down to CDR3 DNA, 36 bases in frame from base 1. According to the germline V gene, CDR1 reads MDHEN and CDR2 reads SYDVKM. The germline ends are 11 bases apart after V is trimmed by 3 bases and J by 10 bases. This clonotype was picked up many times. Its target antigen remains unknown. Base-call qualities are not available, and no considerably larger clone is one nucleotide away.

The sequence came from a human donor who donated a stem cell graft to a child with acute lymphoblastic leukemia. This chain joins TRBV28 to TRBJ2-3, with no confidently assigned D gene. The specimen comprised PBMCs from the stem cell graft donor, sampled from the stem cell graft. For the CDR3, the sequence is CASSFFANPQYF. The base sequence is TGTGCCAGCAGTTTTTTCGCCAATCCGCAGTATTTT.